This TCR beta chain was sequenced for a study of circulating and synovial CD4+ cells in juvenile arthritis. General study results and limits: Vbeta family usage analysis did not detect the pathogenic-like versus bulk difference. Shared-clonotype fractions with synovium likely underestimate full repertoire overlap. Diversity here was lower than in bulk blood CD4 cells.

Donors were patients with active juvenile idiopathic arthritis. V dropped 4 bases and J dropped 1 base, with 23 bases sitting between them. Germline CDR1 SGHRS, CDR2 YFSETQ. This CDR3 spans 18 amino acids. Using immunoSEQ multiplex PCR, the repertoire was profiled, and TCRdb retains in-frame clones only, with some absent. The sample has about 34,000 clones; less than 97% are singletons. In the case of this clone: As yet, its antigen is unknown.

The specimen sequenced was CD4+ T cells from blood. The chain carries TRBV5-1 and TRBJ1-2, with TRBD1 as a possible D gene (5 bases). The source is a human donor with juvenile idiopathic arthritis. The CDR3 DNA follows: TGCGCCAGCAGCGGAAGAACAGGCCCCGTCTCGTTTAACTATGGCTACACCTTC. Amino acids: CASSGRTGPVSFNYGYTF.